The 21 T cell receptor beta chains listed next were all sequenced from one sample in a study of T cell clonotyping in hematopoietic cell transplantation. Here immunoSEQ multiplex PCR was the method, and the copy in TCRdb shows in-frame clones only, minus some. The data hold 5,500 to 8,500 clones, with 37% observed a single time. Sequencing used peripheral blood mononuclear cells, obtained 30 days after allogeneic stem cell transplant. The receptors come from a female patient in her 60s who had an allogeneic stem cell transplant, so the T cells may come from the graft donor. Some clones in this sample may be carry-over from other donors' samples.

The chain carries TRBV5-1 and TRBJ2-5; TRBD2 is a possible D gene (6 bases). This CDR3 has 15 residues. The V gene's germline CDR1 is SGHRS and CDR2 YFSETQ. Trimming left V 10 bases short and J 3 bases short, with 22 bases between. The CDR3 loop is CASSGGAVNEETQYF. The CDR3 DNA follows: TGCGCCTCCTCAGGAGGGGCGGTTAATGAAGAGACCCAGTACTTC.

The rearrangement uses TRBV30 and TRBJ2-7; perhaps TRBD1 as D (6 bases). Trimming cost V 0 bases and J 5 bases, with 8 bases left between them. In germline, CDR1 is GTSNPN, CDR2 SVGIG (reference sequence). The CDR3 has 12 residues. CDR3 bases: TGTGCCTGGAGTGTACAGGGCCACGAGCAGTACTTC. Its protein product is CAWSVQGHEQYF. Complete variable domain (other parts from reference TRBV30 and TRBJ2-7): SQTIHQWPATLVQPVGSPLSLECTVEGTSNPNLYWYRQAAGRGLQLLFYSVGIGQISSEVPQNLSASRPQDRQFILSSKKLLLSDSGFYLCAWSVQGHEQYFGPGTRLTVT.

This chain links TRBV29-1 with TRBJ1-2, with 8 bases aligning to TRBD1. The CDR3 length is 14 residues. The ends lost 3 bases at V and 3 bases at J; junction bases unmatched: 6. CDR1 and CDR2 from the germline V gene are SQVTM and ANQGSEA. This chain's CDR3 is CSVERTGTDYGYTF. Here the CDR3 DNA reads TGCAGCGTTGAGAGGACAGGGACAGACTATGGCTACACCTTC.

A word on this clone: One end of the junction does not line up with germline, which may come from a read error. This chain connects TRBV2 to TRBJ2-2; TRBD2 aligns across 7 bases. The germline CDR1 and CDR2 sequences are SNHLY and FYNNEI. The CDR3 is made up of 12 amino acids. CDR3 sequence reads: CASSETGRELFF. In DNA, the CDR3 is TGTGCCAGCAGTGAAACCGGGCGGGAGCTGTTTTTC.

This clone was picked up a small number of times. The V and J genes are TRBV28 and TRBJ1-1; possibly TRBD1 for D (5 bases). Trimming took off 5 bases at V and 6 bases at J, with 19 bases between the two ends. The germline CDR1 and CDR2 sequences are MDHEN and SYDVKM. The CDR3 has 15 residues. CDR3 in amino acids: CASSPDRAVWAEAFF. The CDR3 coding sequence is TGTGCCAGCAGTCCCGACAGAGCGGTATGGGCTGAAGCTTTCTTT.

This chain links TRBV20-1 with TRBJ2-5; D unresolved. There are 11 residues in the CDR3. Germline CDR1 is DFQATT and CDR2 is SNEGSKA (reference sequence). Between the trimmed V and J ends, which lost 3 bases and 3 bases, there was a span of 5 bases. This CDR3 reads CSASPEETQYF. CDR3 in DNA: TGCAGTGCTAGTCCAGAAGAGACCCAGTACTTC.

The sample holds a few counts of this clone. This chain connects TRBV6-1 to TRBJ2-2; unclear D gene. The CDR3 length is 15 residues. Germline V gene lookup returns CDR1 MNHNS and CDR2 SASEGT. With 1 base removed from V and 3 bases from J, the gap between germline ends came to 9 bases. The CDR3: CASSEGATDTGELFF. The CDR3 DNA follows: TGTGCCAGCAGTGAAGGGGCTACGGACACCGGGGAGCTGTTTTTT.

The J gene is TRBJ2-3, the V gene TRBV4-1; D possibly matches TRBD1 or TRBD2 (5 bases each). Germline CDR1 reads MGHRA; CDR2 reads YSYEKL. Trimming took off 2 bases at V and 6 bases at J, with 15 bases between the two ends. The CDR3 spans 15 residues. CDR3 amino acids: CASSQPGPLGDTQYF. CDR3 bases: TGCGCCAGCAGCCAACCGGGACCCCTAGGCGATACGCAGTATTTT.

The V gene is TRBV4-1, the J gene TRBJ2-5; D may be TRBD1 (6 bases). CDR1 is MGHRA, CDR2 YSYEKL, per germline. The CDR3 has 16 residues. The V gene lost 4 bases and the J gene lost 4 bases, with 19 bases spanning the gap. The CDR3 is CASSLLPGTRRETQYF. The CDR3 nucleotides are TGCGCCAGCAGCCTTCTACCTGGGACAAGGCGAGAGACCCAGTACTTC.

The chain uses TRBV29-1 and TRBJ1-2; D ambiguous. Trimming removed 5 bases from V and 1 base from J, with 8 bases in between. This CDR3 region has 12 residues. Germline-derived CDR1 and CDR2 are SQVTM and ANQGSEA. The CDR3 sequence: CSVQGINYGYTF. The CDR3 nucleotides read TGCAGCGTTCAAGGGATTAACTATGGCTACACCTTC.

This rearrangement joins TRBV30 to TRBJ1-1; the D is unclear. This CDR3 has 13 residues. Deletions cut 1 base from V and 1 base from J, with 7 bases between. Germline V gene data show CDR1 as GTSNPN and CDR2 as SVGIG (reference sequence). The CDR3 sequence: CAWSARGNTEAFF. The CDR3 DNA reads TGTGCCTGGAGTGCACGGGGGAACACTGAAGCTTTCTTT.

This clone was seen more than once but under ten times. The CDR3 here is CASSGDSSWGQFF. The CDR3 region has the DNA TGTGCCAGCAGCGGGGACTCATCCTGGGGGCAGTTCTTC. The V and J genes are TRBV9 and TRBJ2-1; D is perhaps TRBD2 (6 bases). This CDR3 is built from 13 residues. Germline CDR1 reads SGDLS; CDR2 reads YYNGEE. Trimming took 3 bases from V and 12 from J, leaving 16 bases between them.

The V call is TRBV4-2, the J call TRBJ1-1; 8 nucleotides align to TRBD1. The length of the CDR3 is 16 residues. In germline, CDR1 is LGHNA, CDR2 YNFKEQ. J was trimmed by 1 base and V by 2 bases; bases with no gene match: 6. The CDR3 sequence is CASSQRTGGGNTEAFF. CDR3 DNA: TGTGCCAGCAGCCAACGTACAGGGGGGGGGAACACTGAAGCTTTCTTT.

This chain uses TRBV29-1 with TRBJ2-7, with 8 bases aligning to TRBD1. J was trimmed by 1 base and V by 7 bases; bases with no gene match: 6. Germline CDR1 is SQVTM and CDR2 is ANQGSEA. The CDR3 has 13 amino acids. CDR3 sequence reads: CSAWDRSSYEQYF. The CDR3 nucleotides read TGCAGCGCCTGGGACAGGAGTTCCTACGAGCAGTACTTC.

The CDR3 sequence is CASSLASGVSTDTQYF. CDR3 sequence (DNA): TGCGCCAGCAGCTTGGCTAGCGGAGTCTCCACAGATACGCAGTATTTT. J is TRBJ2-3 and V is TRBV5-1, with 7 bases identical to TRBD2. Germline trimming cut 0 bases from V and 2 bases from J; bases unmatched to any gene: 6. CDR1 and CDR2 from the germline V gene are SGHRS and YFSETQ. The CDR3 runs to 16 residues.

This chain uses TRBV4-3 with TRBJ1-2, with D maybe TRBD1 (5 bases). The CDR3 sequence is 18 residues long. The V gene's germline CDR1 is LGHNA and CDR2 YSLEER. Trimming pared 4 bases from V and 4 bases from J, leaving 25 bases between. The CDR3 spells CASSPTRDKIRGPYGYTF. CDR3 sequence (DNA): TGCGCCAGCAGCCCGACAAGAGACAAGATAAGGGGTCCCTATGGCTACACCTTC.

This clone came up a few times. V gene TRBV28 combines with J gene TRBJ1-2, with 10 bases aligning to TRBD1. Per germline, CDR1 MDHEN and CDR2 SYDVKM. V trimming: 2 bases; J trimming: 8 bases; junction bases outside the gene matches: 8. This CDR3 is 15 amino acids long. The CDR3 region is CASSLVPRTGGGYTF. As DNA, the CDR3 is TGTGCCAGCAGTTTAGTTCCCCGGACAGGGGGAGGCTACACCTTC.

The chain has TRBV29-1 and TRBJ1-2; D is undetermined. CDR1 and CDR2 (germline): SQVTM, ANQGSEA. V dropped 3 bases and J dropped 3 bases, with 8 bases sitting between them. The CDR3 length is 12 residues. CDR3 sequence: CSVDGGDYGYTF. CDR3 sequence (DNA): TGCAGCGTTGATGGCGGGGACTATGGCTACACCTTC.

The rearrangement uses TRBV30 and TRBJ1-2; D remains unclear. The germline CDR1 and CDR2 sequences are GTSNPN and SVGIG (reference sequence). The CDR3 runs to 12 residues. V shed 4 bases and J shed 4 bases, with 10 bases lying between them. This CDR3 reads CAWNTGSYGYTF. In DNA form, the CDR3 reads TGTGCCTGGAATACTGGGTCCTATGGCTACACCTTC.

V and J are TRBV30 and TRBJ1-5, with D possibly TRBD1 on 6 matching bases. Germline assignment: CDR1 GTSNPN and CDR2 SVGIG (reference sequence). The CDR3 loop spans 15 amino acids. The V end was cut by 4 bases, the J end by 7 bases, with 20 bases between. As DNA, the CDR3 is TGTGCCTGGACCCCGCGGGGGGGCCTAAGGCAGCCCCAGCATTTT. This translates into CAWTPRGGLRQPQHF.

The V and J genes are TRBV7-6 and TRBJ2-7, with D hard to call. Trimming pared 3 bases from V and 2 bases from J, leaving 11 bases between. The CDR3 is made up of 14 amino acids. Germline V gene sequence: CDR1 SGHVS, CDR2 FNYEAQ. CDR3 DNA sequence: TGTGCCAGCAGCTTTGGTCCGGGCCCCTACGAGCAGTACTTC. Amino acid sequence: CASSFGPGPYEQYF.